The clone carrying this TCR beta chain has only one observation. Its antigen remains unidentified. This may come from a read error, since a much larger clone is one base off. The sample comes from a study of human T cells and chemical hapten exposure. Study-wide background: Small volume differences among pooled libraries mainly caused per-sample TCR yield variation.

V gave up 1 base and J gave up 4 bases, with 25 bases separating them. The CDR3 has 18 amino acids. CDR1 and CDR2 from the germline V gene are DFQATT and SNEGSKA (reference sequence). Findings and caveats of the study: Because all patients had alopecia, their immune responses might differ from healthy ones.

TCRdb used MiXCR to reprocess the RACE reads, holding one entry per CDR3 protein. The sample comprises under 75,000 distinct CDR3 sequences, about 8% of which are singletons, and roughly 3% rests with the top ten. The time point: patch test 2, 6 weeks after DPC sensitization. Treatment in this sample: therapeutic diphenylcyclopropenone sensitization with weekly scalp DPC. V gene TRBV20-1 combines with J gene TRBJ1-1; D is unresolved. The starting material was whole blood, obtained in connection with sensitization to the hapten diphenylcyclopropenone (DPC). The TCR sequence derives from a woman aged 45-60 years with alopecia areata. Some clones in this sample may be carry-over from other donors' samples. The CDR3 is CSARVLTPGPPRSTEAFF. In DNA form, the CDR3 reads TGCAGTGCTAGAGTTCTGACCCCCGGGCCGCCTCGGAGCACTGAAGCTTTCTTT.